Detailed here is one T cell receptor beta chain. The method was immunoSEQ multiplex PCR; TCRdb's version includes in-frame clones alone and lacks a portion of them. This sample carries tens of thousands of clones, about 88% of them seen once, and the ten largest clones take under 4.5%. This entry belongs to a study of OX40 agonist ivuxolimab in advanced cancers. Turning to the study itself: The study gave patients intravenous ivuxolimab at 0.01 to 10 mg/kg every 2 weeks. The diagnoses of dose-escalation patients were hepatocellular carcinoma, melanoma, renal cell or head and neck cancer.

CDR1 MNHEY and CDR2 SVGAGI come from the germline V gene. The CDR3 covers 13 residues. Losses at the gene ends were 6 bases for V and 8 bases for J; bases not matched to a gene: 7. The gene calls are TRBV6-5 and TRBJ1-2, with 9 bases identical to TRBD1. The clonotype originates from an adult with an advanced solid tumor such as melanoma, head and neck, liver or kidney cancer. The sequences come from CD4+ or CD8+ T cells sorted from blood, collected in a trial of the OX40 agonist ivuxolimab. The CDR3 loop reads CASRTGTGWGYTF. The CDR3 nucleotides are TGTGCCAGCAGGACCGGGACAGGGTGGGGCTACACCTTC.